Below, 4 T cell receptor beta chains from the same sample are listed, as sequenced in a study of Graves' ophthalmopathy and Graves' hyperthyroidism. Investigators amplified TCR beta CDR3 regions from RNA transcripts. Second-round multiplex PCR came after first-round RT-PCR with HTBI primers. Via MiXCR, TCRdb re-called the multiplex PCR reads, giving one row per CDR3 protein. In the table there are around 660,000 distinct CDR3 sequences, about two fifths of which are singletons. Material: peripheral blood. These receptors all stem from an adult man with Graves' ophthalmopathy.

This clonotype was counted ten times or more. The rearrangement joins TRBV7-9 to TRBJ1-2; the D gene is possibly TRBD1 (5 bases). The CDR3 runs 12 residues. From germline, CDR1 is SEHNR and CDR2 FQNEAQ (reference sequence). V lost 10 bases to trimming and J lost 4 bases, with 13 bases between them. CDR3 sequence: CATHQTVYGYTF. The CDR3 nucleotides read TGTGCCACCCACCAGACAGTCTATGGCTACACCTTC.

This clonotype was found a few times. This chain joins TRBV20-1 and TRBJ1-5; D perhaps matches TRBD1 (6 bases). The CDR3 runs 13 residues. CDR1 is DFQATT, CDR2 SNEGSKA, per germline (reference sequence). Trimming took off 0 bases at V and 6 bases at J, with 9 bases between the two ends. CDR3 amino acids: CSAREQGSQPQHF. CDR3 in DNA: TGCAGTGCTAGAGAACAGGGTTCTCAGCCCCAGCATTTT.

The V call is TRBV20-1, the J call TRBJ2-5, with a weak D call TRBD2 (7 bases). The V gene's germline CDR1 is DFQATT and CDR2 SNEGSKA (reference sequence). Trimming removed 8 bases at V and 3 bases at J, with 16 bases between. The CDR3 has 13 amino acids. For the CDR3, the DNA is TGCAGTTCGGACGGGGGGCCTGAAGAGACCCAGTACTTC. It translates to CSSDGGPEETQYF.

A single count supports this clonotype. The rearrangement uses TRBV2 and TRBJ2-7; possibly TRBD2 for D (5 bases). The germline CDR1 and CDR2 sequences are SNHLY and FYNNEI. CDR3 length equals 15 residues. V shed 2 bases and J shed 2 bases, with 13 bases lying between them. As DNA, the CDR3 is TGTGCCAGCAGTGAATCGGGATCTGAAGCCTACGAGCAGTACTTC. This codes for CASSESGSEAYEQYF.